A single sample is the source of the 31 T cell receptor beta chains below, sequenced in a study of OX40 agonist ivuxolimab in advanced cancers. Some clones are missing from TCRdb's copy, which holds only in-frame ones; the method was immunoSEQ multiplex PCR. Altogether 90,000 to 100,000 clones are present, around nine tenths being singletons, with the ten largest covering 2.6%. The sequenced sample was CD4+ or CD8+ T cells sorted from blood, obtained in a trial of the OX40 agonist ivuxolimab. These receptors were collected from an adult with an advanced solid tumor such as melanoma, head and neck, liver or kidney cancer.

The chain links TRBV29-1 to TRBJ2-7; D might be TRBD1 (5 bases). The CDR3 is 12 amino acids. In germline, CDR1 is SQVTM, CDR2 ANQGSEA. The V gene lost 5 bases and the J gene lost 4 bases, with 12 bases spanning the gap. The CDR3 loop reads CSVTDQGYEQYF. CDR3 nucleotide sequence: TGCAGCGTTACCGACCAGGGATACGAGCAGTACTTC.

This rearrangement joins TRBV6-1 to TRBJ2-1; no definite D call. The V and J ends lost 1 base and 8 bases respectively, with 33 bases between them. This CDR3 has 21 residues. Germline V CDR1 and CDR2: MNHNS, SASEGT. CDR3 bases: TGTGCCAGCAGTGAAGGTGGGTTAGGATACCTGAAGACCTGGAGAGTCGATGAGCAGTTCTTC. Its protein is CASSEGGLGYLKTWRVDEQFF.

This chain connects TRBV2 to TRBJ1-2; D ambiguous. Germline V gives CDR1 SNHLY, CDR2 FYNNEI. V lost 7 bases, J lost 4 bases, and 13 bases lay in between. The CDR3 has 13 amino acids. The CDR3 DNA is TGTGCCAGCAAGCCCCGCCAGGCCTATGGCTACACCTTC. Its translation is CASKPRQAYGYTF. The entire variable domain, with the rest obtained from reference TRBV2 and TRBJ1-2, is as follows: EPEVTQTPSHQVTQMGQEVILRCVPISNHLYFYWYRQILGQKVEFLVSFYNNEISEKSEIFDDQFSVERPDGSNFTLKIRSTKLEDSAMYFCASKPRQAYGYTFGSGTRLTVV.

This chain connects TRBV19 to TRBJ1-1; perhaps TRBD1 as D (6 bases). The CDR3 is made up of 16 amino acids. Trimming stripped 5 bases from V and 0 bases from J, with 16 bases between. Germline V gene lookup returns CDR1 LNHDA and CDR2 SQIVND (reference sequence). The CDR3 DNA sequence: TGTGCCAGTAGTCTGAGTTGGGGGGCAGTGAACACTGAAGCTTTCTTT. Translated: CASSLSWGAVNTEAFF.

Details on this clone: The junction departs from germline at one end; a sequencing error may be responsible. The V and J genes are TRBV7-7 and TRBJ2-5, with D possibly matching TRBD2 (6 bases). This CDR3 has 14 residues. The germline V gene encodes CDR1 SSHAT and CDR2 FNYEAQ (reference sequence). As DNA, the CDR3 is TGTGCTAGCAGCCCCGGTTCGGGAGAGAGGACCCAGTACTTC. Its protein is CASSPGSGERTQYF. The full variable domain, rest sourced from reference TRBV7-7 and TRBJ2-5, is GAGVSQSPRYKVTKRGQDVTLRCDPISSHATLYWYQQALGQGPEFLTYFNYEAQPDKSGLPSDRFSAERPEGSISTLTIQRTEQRDSAMYRCASSPGSGERTQYFGPGTRLLVL.

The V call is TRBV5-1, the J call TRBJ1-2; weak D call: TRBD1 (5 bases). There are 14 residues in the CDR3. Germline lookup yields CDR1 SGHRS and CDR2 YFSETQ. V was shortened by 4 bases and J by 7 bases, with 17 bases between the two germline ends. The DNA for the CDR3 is TGCGCCAGCAGCCGGGACCGCGGTTCAGGTGGCTACACCTTC. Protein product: CASSRDRGSGGYTF.

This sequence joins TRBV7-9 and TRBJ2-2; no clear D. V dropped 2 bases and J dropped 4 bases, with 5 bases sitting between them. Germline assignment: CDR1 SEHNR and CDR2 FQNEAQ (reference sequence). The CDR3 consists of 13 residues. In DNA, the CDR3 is TGTGCCAGCAGCTTACAGGCCACCGGGGAGCTGTTTTTT. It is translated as CASSLQATGELFF.

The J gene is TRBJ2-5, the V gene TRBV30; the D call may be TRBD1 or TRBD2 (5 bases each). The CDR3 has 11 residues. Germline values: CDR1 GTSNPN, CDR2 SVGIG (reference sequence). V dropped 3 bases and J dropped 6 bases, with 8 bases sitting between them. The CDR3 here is CAWRWGQTQYF. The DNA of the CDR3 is TGTGCCTGGAGATGGGGACAGACCCAGTACTTC.

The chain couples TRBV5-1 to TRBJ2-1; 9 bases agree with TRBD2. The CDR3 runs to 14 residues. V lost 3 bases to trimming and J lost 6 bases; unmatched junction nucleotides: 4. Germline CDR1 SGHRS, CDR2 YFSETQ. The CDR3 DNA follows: TGCGCCAGCAGCTCGGTGACTAGCGGCAATGAGCAGTTCTTC. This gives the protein CASSSVTSGNEQFF.

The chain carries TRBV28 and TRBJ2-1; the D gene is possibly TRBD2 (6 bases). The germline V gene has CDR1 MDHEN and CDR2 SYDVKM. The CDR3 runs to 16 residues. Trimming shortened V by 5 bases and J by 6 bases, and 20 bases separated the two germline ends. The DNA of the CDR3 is TGTGCCAGCAGTGACACCGGGACTCCCCGGCTCAATGAGCAGTTCTTC. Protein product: CASSDTGTPRLNEQFF.

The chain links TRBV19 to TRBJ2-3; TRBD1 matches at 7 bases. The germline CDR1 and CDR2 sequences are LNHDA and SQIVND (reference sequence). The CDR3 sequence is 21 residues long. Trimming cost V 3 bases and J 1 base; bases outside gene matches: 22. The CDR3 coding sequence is TGTGCCAGTAGTATGGGTTTGGTAGGGGGCGCGGGCGGAGGCGGCACAGATACGCAGTATTTT. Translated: CASSMGLVGGAGGGGTDTQYF.

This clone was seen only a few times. The CDR3 sequence is CASSLNWGTGELFF. DNA of the CDR3: TGTGCCAGCAGCTTAAATTGGGGGACCGGGGAGCTGTTTTTT. The chain combines TRBV7-3 with TRBJ2-2, with D perhaps given as TRBD1 or TRBD2 (5 bases each). CDR3 length: 14 amino acids. The germline V gene encodes CDR1 SGHTA and CDR2 FQGTGA. V was cut by 1 base and J by 5 bases, with 8 bases left in between.

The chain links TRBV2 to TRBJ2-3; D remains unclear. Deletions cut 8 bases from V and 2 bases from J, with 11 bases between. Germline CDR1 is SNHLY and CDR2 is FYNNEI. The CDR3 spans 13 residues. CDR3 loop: CASPLGNTDTQYF. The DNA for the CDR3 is TGTGCCAGCCCCCTAGGGAACACAGATACGCAGTATTTT. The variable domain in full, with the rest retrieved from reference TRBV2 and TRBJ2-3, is EPEVTQTPSHQVTQMGQEVILRCVPISNHLYFYWYRQILGQKVEFLVSFYNNEISEKSEIFDDQFSVERPDGSNFTLKIRSTKLEDSAMYFCASPLGNTDTQYFGPGTRLTVL.

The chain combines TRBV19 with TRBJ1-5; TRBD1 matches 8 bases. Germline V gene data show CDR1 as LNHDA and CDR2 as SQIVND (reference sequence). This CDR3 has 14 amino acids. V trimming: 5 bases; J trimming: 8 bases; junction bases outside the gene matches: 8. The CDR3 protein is CASSPTGGPKPQHF. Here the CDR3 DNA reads TGTGCCAGTAGTCCTACAGGGGGGCCAAAGCCCCAGCATTTT.

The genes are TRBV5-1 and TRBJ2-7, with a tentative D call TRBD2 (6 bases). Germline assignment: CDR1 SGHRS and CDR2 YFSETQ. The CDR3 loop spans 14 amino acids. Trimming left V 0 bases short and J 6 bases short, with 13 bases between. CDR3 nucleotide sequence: TGCGCCAGCAGCTTGGTGCGGGAACGGAGCGAGCAGTACTTC. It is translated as CASSLVRERSEQYF.

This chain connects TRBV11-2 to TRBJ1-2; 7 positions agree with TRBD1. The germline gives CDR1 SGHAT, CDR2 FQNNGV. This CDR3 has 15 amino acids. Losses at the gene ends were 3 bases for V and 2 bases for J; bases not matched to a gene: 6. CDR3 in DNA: TGTGCCAGCAGCTTGTATACAGGGGACAACTATGGCTACACCTTC. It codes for CASSLYTGDNYGYTF.

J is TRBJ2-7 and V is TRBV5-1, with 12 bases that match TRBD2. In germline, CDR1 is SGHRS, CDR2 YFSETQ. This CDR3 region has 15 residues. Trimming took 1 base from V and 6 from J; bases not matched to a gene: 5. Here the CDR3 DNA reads TGCGCCAGCAGCTTGAGACTAGCGGGAGCATCCGAGCAGTACTTC. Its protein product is CASSLRLAGASEQYF.

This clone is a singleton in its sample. The CDR3: CASSPSAGTNEKLFF. The CDR3 region has the DNA TGTGCCAGCAGTCCCTCGGCAGGGACTAATGAAAAACTGTTTTTT. V gene TRBV28 combines with J gene TRBJ1-4, with D possibly matching TRBD1 (5 bases). This CDR3 is 15 amino acids long. Trimming removed 5 bases from V and 2 bases from J, with 12 bases in between. The germline CDR1 and CDR2 sequences are MDHEN and SYDVKM.

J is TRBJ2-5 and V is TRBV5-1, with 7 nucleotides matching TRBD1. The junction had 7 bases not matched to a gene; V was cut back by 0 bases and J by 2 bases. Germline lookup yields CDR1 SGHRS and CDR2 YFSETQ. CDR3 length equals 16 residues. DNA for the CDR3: TGCGCCAGCAGCTTGGAAGGGGGCTTGGGGCAAGAGACCCAGTACTTC. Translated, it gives CASSLEGGLGQETQYF.

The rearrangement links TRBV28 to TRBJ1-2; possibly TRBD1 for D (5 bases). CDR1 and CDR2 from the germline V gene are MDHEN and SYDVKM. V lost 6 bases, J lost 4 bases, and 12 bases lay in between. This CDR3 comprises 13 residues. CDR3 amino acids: CASSPGGIYGYTF. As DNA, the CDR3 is TGTGCCAGCAGCCCCGGGGGAATCTATGGCTACACCTTC.

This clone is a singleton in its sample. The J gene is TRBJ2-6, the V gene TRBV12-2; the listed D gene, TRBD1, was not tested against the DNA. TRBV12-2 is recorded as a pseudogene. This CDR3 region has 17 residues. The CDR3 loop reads CASRLGDMGSGANVLTF. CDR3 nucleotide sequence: TGTGCAAGTCGCTTAGGGGACATGGGCTCTGGGGCCAACGTCCTGACTTTC.

The CDR3 DNA reads as TGTGCCAGCAGTGGCGCTCCGGTCCCAACTAACTATGGCTACACCTTC. Amino acid sequence: CASSGAPVPTNYGYTF. This rearrangement joins TRBV2 to TRBJ1-2; D is unresolved. Per the germline V gene, CDR1 is SNHLY and CDR2 is FYNNEI. Trimming took 4 bases from V and 0 from J, leaving 15 bases between them. CDR3 size: 16 residues.

The CDR3 here is CASSPPVFRGNTEAFF. The CDR3 DNA reads as TGTGCCAGCTCACCACCGGTTTTCCGGGGGAACACTGAAGCTTTCTTT. The chain combines TRBV18 with TRBJ1-1, with D unresolved. Per germline, CDR1 KGHSH and CDR2 LQKENI. V was pared by 0 bases and J by 1 base, with 12 bases between. The CDR3 loop spans 16 amino acids.

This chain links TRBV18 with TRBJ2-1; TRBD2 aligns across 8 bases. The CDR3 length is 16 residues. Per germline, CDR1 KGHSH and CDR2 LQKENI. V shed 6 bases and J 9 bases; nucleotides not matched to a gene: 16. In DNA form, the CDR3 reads TGTGCCAGCTCGGATGGGCGCTCCGGGACTAGTTCTGAGCAGTTCTTC. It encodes CASSDGRSGTSSEQFF. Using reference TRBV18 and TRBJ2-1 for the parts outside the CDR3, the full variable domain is NAGVMQNPRHLVRRRGQEARLRCSPMKGHSHVYWYRQLPEEGLKFMVYLQKENIIDESGMPKERFSAEFPKEGPSILRIQQVVRGDSAAYFCASSDGRSGTSSEQFFGPGTRLTVL.

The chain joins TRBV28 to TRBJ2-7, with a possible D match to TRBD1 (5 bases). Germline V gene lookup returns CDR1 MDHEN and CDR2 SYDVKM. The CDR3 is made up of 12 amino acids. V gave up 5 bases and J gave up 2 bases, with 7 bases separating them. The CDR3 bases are TGTGCCAGCAGTCAGGGCCCCTACGAGCAGTACTTC. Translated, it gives CASSQGPYEQYF.

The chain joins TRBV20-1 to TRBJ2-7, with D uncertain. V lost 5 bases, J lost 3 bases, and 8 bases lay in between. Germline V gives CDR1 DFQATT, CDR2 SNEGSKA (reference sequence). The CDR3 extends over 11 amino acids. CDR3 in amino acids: CSAPSLYEQYF. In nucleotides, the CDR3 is TGCAGTGCTCCTTCTCTCTACGAGCAGTACTTC.

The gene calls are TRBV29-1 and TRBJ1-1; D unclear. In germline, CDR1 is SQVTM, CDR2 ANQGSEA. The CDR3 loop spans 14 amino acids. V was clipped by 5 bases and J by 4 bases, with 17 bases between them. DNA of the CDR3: TGCAGCGTTCCCAGCCCCGTAGGCGGCACTGAAGCTTTCTTT. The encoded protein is CSVPSPVGGTEAFF.

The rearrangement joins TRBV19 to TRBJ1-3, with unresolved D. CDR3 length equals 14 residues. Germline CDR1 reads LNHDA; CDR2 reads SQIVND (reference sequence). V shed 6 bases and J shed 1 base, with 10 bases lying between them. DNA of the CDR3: TGTGCCAGTAGGTCCAGCGGTTCTGGAAACACCATATATTTT. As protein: CASRSSGSGNTIYF.

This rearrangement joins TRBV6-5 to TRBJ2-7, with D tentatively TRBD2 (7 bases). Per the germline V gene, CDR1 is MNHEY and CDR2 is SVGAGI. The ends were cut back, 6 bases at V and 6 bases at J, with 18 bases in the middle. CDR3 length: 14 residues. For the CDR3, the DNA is TGTGCCAGCAGGGGGGCTAGCGGTCTACGCGAGCAGTACTTC. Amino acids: CASRGASGLREQYF.

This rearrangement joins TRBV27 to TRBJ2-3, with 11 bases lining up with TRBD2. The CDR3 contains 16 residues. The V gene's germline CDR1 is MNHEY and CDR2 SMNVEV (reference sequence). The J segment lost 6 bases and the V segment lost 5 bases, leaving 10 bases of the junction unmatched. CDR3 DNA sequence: TGTGCCAGCAGTCCCCGCCTACTAGCGGGAGTGGATACGCAGTATTTT. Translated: CASSPRLLAGVDTQYF.

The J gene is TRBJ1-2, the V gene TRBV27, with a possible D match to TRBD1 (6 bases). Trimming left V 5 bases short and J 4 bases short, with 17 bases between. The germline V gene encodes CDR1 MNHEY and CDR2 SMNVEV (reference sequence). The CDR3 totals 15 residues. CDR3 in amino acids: CASSPQGSAVYGYTF. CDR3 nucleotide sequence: TGTGCCAGCAGTCCACAGGGTTCCGCAGTCTATGGCTACACCTTC.